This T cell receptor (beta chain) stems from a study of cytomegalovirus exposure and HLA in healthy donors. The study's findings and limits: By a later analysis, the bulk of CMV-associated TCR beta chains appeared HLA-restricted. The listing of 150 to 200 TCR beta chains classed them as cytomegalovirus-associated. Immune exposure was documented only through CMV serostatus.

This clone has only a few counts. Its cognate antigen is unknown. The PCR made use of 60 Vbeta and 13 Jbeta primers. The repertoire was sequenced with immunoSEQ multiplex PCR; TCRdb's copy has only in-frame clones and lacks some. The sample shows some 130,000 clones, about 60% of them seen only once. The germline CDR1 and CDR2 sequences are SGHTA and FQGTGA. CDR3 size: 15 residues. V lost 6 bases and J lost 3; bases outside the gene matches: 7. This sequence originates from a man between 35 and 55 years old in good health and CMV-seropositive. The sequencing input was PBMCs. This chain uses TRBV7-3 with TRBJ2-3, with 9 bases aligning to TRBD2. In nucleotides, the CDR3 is TGTGCCAGCAGTCGTAGCGGGAGCGGGACAGATACGCAGTATTTT. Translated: CASSRSGSGTDTQYF.